One and the same sample provided the 28 T cell receptor beta chains below, sequenced in a study of blood T cell repertoires in COVID-19. Clones were read by immunoSEQ multiplex PCR, and TCRdb kept only the in-frame ones, dropping some. The sample has about 150,000 clones, 75% to 90% seen once. The source material was peripheral blood. The receptor source for this set is a man aged 18 to 29 with COVID-19, enrolled during active disease.

The V gene is TRBV25-1, the J gene TRBJ1-4; D gene uncertain. V lost 6 bases to trimming and J lost 5 bases, with 10 bases between them. The CDR3 contains 13 residues. The V gene's germline CDR1 is MGHDK and CDR2 SYGVNS. The CDR3 DNA reads as TGTGCCAGCAGAGATGGGCCCAATGAAAAACTGTTTTTT. Translated, it gives CASRDGPNEKLFF. The entire variable domain, with the rest obtained from reference TRBV25-1 and TRBJ1-4, is as follows: EADIYQTPRYLVIGTGKKITLECSQTMGHDKMYWYQQDPGMELHLIHYSYGVNSTEKGDLSSESTVSRIRTEHFPLTLESARPSHTSQYLCASRDGPNEKLFFGSGTQLSVL.

The V call is TRBV10-3, the J call TRBJ2-7; possibly TRBD1 for D (6 bases). The germline V and J ends were trimmed by 7 bases and 1 base, with 11 bases remaining between them. Per the germline V gene, CDR1 is ENHRY and CDR2 is SYGVKD. The CDR3 is 13 residues long. The CDR3 loop is CAINSGVSYEQYF. As DNA, the CDR3 is TGTGCCATCAATTCAGGGGTGTCCTACGAGCAGTACTTC.

The rearrangement links TRBV30 to TRBJ1-2, with D tentatively TRBD1 (5 bases). Germline-derived CDR1 and CDR2 are GTSNPN and SVGIG (reference sequence). Trimming took off 4 bases at V and 2 bases at J, with 8 bases between the two ends. This CDR3 has 12 amino acids. CDR3 in amino acids: CAWIRENYGYTF. In DNA form, the CDR3 reads TGTGCCTGGATCAGGGAAAACTATGGCTACACCTTC.

The genes are TRBV4-2 and TRBJ1-4; 7 nucleotides match TRBD1. The V and J ends lost 4 bases and 2 bases, in that order; junction bases with no gene match: 4. This CDR3 spans 15 amino acids. Germline V CDR1 and CDR2: LGHNA, YNFKEQ. In DNA, the CDR3 is TGTGCCAGCAGCCCGGGACAGAACACTAATGAAAAACTGTTTTTT. It translates to CASSPGQNTNEKLFF.

The rearrangement joins TRBV5-6 to TRBJ2-7; D perhaps matches TRBD1 (6 bases). The CDR3 loop spans 14 amino acids. V dropped 4 bases and J dropped 4 bases, with 15 bases sitting between them. Germline V CDR1 and CDR2: SGHDT, YYEEEE. The CDR3 DNA reads TGTGCCAGCAGCGGGATCGAAGGGGGATACGAGCAGTACTTC. This sequence encodes CASSGIEGGYEQYF.

On this clone itself: Other DNA sequences from this sample encode an identical CDR3 as well. The chain links TRBV30 to TRBJ2-1, with TRBD2 matching over 7 bases. Trimming cost V 0 bases and J 2 bases; bases outside gene matches: 4. The germline V gene encodes CDR1 GTSNPN and CDR2 SVGIG (reference sequence). The CDR3 is made up of 15 amino acids. In DNA form, the CDR3 reads TGTGCCTGGAGTGTCGGGCTAGCGGCCTACAATGAGCAGTTCTTC. Translation gives CAWSVGLAAYNEQFF.

The rearrangement uses TRBV19 and TRBJ2-2, with 8 bases matching TRBD2. Trimming cost V 3 bases and J 0 bases; bases outside gene matches: 3. CDR1 is LNHDA, CDR2 SQIVND, per germline (reference sequence). The CDR3 sequence is 16 residues long. CDR3 in amino acids: CASSISTSANTGELFF. CDR3 bases: TGTGCCAGTAGTATCTCGACTAGCGCGAACACCGGGGAGCTGTTTTTT.

Details on this clone: Mismatch with germline at one junction end may stem from a read error. This CDR3 reads CASSFRTEDEKLLF. As DNA, the CDR3 is TGTGCCAGCAGCTTTCGGACAGAGGATGAAAAACTGCTTTTT. The J gene is TRBJ1-4, the V gene TRBV5-6; perhaps TRBD1 as D (6 bases). This CDR3 region has 14 residues. From germline, CDR1 is SGHDT and CDR2 YYEEEE.

This chain joins TRBV10-3 and TRBJ2-6; 8 nucleotides align to TRBD1. V was pared by 0 bases and J by 0 bases, with 1 base of the junction left unmatched. Germline V lookup: CDR1 ENHRY, CDR2 SYGVKD. CDR3 length: 17 residues. The CDR3 loop reads CAISESQGASGANVLTF. The CDR3 DNA reads TGTGCCATCAGTGAGTCGCAGGGGGCCTCTGGGGCCAACGTCCTGACTTTC.

V is TRBV11-2 and J is TRBJ1-1, with D unclear. The germline gives CDR1 SGHAT, CDR2 FQNNGV. V lost 4 bases and J 6 bases, leaving 9 bases between the germline ends. The CDR3 is 12 residues long. CDR3 nucleotides: TGTGCCAGCAGCTCCGGACTCCCTGAAGCTTTCTTT. Translated: CASSSGLPEAFF. The variable domain in full, with the rest retrieved from reference TRBV11-2 and TRBJ1-1, is EAGVAQSPRYKIIEKRQSVAFWCNPISGHATLYWYQQILGQGPKLLIQFQNNGVVDDSQLPKDRFSAERLKGVDSTLKIQPAKLEDSAVYLCASSSGLPEAFFGQGTRLTVV.

V usage is TRBV18 and J usage is TRBJ2-1, with 7 bases identical to TRBD2. Trimming removed 3 bases from V and 0 bases from J; junction bases left unmatched: 5. The germline gives CDR1 KGHSH, CDR2 LQKENI. This CDR3 comprises 16 residues. The CDR3 nucleotides are TGTGCCAGCTCACCCGAGGGGAGGGGCTCCTACAATGAGCAGTTCTTC. Protein: CASSPEGRGSYNEQFF.

The rearrangement uses TRBV5-1 and TRBJ2-7; no reliable D call. The CDR3 contains 13 residues. V dropped 0 bases and J dropped 3 bases, with 7 bases sitting between them. The germline V gene has CDR1 SGHRS and CDR2 YFSETQ. The CDR3 nucleotides read TGCGCCAGCAGCTTGGTCGCAGGCTACGAGCAGTACTTC. Its translation: CASSLVAGYEQYF.

V is TRBV28 and J is TRBJ2-7; a weak D match, TRBD1 (7 bases). With 4 bases removed from V and 2 bases from J, the gap between germline ends came to 15 bases. Germline CDR1 and CDR2: MDHEN and SYDVKM. The CDR3 spans 15 residues. CDR3 loop: CASSSTGEVAYEQYF. In nucleotides, the CDR3 is TGTGCCAGCAGTTCAACAGGGGAGGTTGCCTACGAGCAGTACTTC.

The chain joins TRBV28 to TRBJ2-7; 10 positions match TRBD2. Germline assignment: CDR1 MDHEN and CDR2 SYDVKM. The CDR3 loop spans 16 amino acids. The ends lost 2 bases at V and 1 base at J; junction bases unmatched: 5. CDR3 sequence reads: CASSLPTSGMSYEQYF. DNA of the CDR3: TGTGCCAGCAGTTTACCAACTAGCGGGATGTCCTACGAGCAGTACTTC.

This clone was counted a single time. The rearrangement links TRBV27 to TRBJ2-6; TRBD1 might be the D (5 bases). With 0 bases removed from V and 0 bases from J, the gap between germline ends came to 6 bases. In germline, CDR1 is MNHEY, CDR2 SMNVEV (reference sequence). This CDR3 contains 16 residues. CDR3 amino acids: CASSLSGVSGANVLTF. CDR3 in DNA: TGTGCCAGCAGTTTATCAGGGGTCTCTGGGGCCAACGTCCTGACTTTC.

Concerning this clone itself: Other nucleotide sequences in the sample specify the same CDR3. The chain carries TRBV27 and TRBJ1-5; 9 nucleotides line up with TRBD1. In germline, CDR1 is MNHEY, CDR2 SMNVEV (reference sequence). Trimming at V came to 3 bases and at J to 2 bases, leaving 2 bases not matched to a gene. CDR3 length: 15 residues. The CDR3 nucleotides read TGTGCCAGCAGTTTGGGACAGGGTGGCAATCAGCCCCAGCATTTT. It encodes CASSLGQGGNQPQHF.

The CDR3 sequence: CSASSREGVGYEQYF. The CDR3, as DNA: TGCAGTGCTAGTAGTCGGGAGGGTGTGGGGTACGAGCAGTACTTC. The chain joins TRBV20-1 to TRBJ2-7; 8 bases are a match to TRBD2. J gave up 4 bases and V 3 bases, and 11 bases lay outside the gene matches. This CDR3 is built from 15 residues. Per the germline V gene, CDR1 is DFQATT and CDR2 is SNEGSKA (reference sequence).

CDR3 nucleotides: TGTGCCAGCAGCCCCACAGGGGTCGAGCAGTACTTC. It specifies CASSPTGVEQYF. The genes are TRBV7-2 and TRBJ2-7; 7 nucleotides agree with TRBD1. This CDR3 is 12 amino acids long. J lost 6 bases, V lost 5 bases, and 4 bases had no gene match. CDR1 and CDR2 from the germline V gene are SGHTA and FQGNSA.

The chain couples TRBV28 to TRBJ1-2, with 7 bases aligning to TRBD1. The CDR3 contains 14 residues. The germline V gene has CDR1 MDHEN and CDR2 SYDVKM. V trimming: 1 base; J trimming: 2 bases; junction bases outside the gene matches: 1. The DNA of the CDR3 is TGTGCCAGCAGTTTATTGGACAGGAACTATGGCTACACCTTC. This gives the protein CASSLLDRNYGYTF.

The rearrangement links TRBV18 to TRBJ2-7; the match to TRBD2 covers 8 bases. CDR1 is KGHSH, CDR2 LQKENI, per germline. After removal of 6 bases from V and 4 bases from J, the junction contained 8 bases not matched to a gene. The length of the CDR3 is 14 residues. The CDR3 nucleotides are TGTGCCAGCTCTTCCGGGACTAGTGGGTACGAGCAGTACTTC. Protein: CASSSGTSGYEQYF.

The chain joins TRBV11-2 to TRBJ1-1; D perhaps matches TRBD1 (6 bases). Trimming took 1 base from V and 2 from J, leaving 20 bases between them. Germline V lookup: CDR1 SGHAT, CDR2 FQNNGV. The CDR3 runs to 18 residues. In DNA, the CDR3 is TGTGCCAGCAGCTTAGCCCCCAATCCCCGGACAGATAACACTGAAGCTTTCTTT. This gives the protein CASSLAPNPRTDNTEAFF.

The V gene is TRBV27, the J gene TRBJ2-7; D call uncertain. CDR3 length: 12 residues. V was pared by 5 bases and J by 6 bases, with 11 bases between. CDR1 MNHEY and CDR2 SMNVEV come from the germline V gene (reference sequence). The CDR3 coding sequence is TGTGCCAGCAGTCCAGGATCCCTCGAGCAGTACTTC. Residues: CASSPGSLEQYF.

V is TRBV9 and J is TRBJ2-2; 8 bases fit TRBD2. The CDR3 runs to 18 residues. In germline, CDR1 is SGDLS, CDR2 YYNGEE. The V and J ends lost 0 bases and 3 bases, in that order; junction bases with no gene match: 10. CDR3 protein: CASSVATTGTSDTGELFF. DNA for the CDR3: TGTGCCAGCAGCGTAGCTACCACGGGGACTAGTGACACCGGGGAGCTGTTTTTT.

The chain recombines TRBV7-9 with TRBJ2-5; D is uncertain. Germline CDR1 SEHNR, CDR2 FQNEAQ (reference sequence). V shed 5 bases and J shed 2 bases, with 12 bases lying between them. This CDR3 spans 14 amino acids. The CDR3 is CASSPPQKQETQYF. The CDR3 DNA sequence: TGTGCCAGCAGCCCCCCCCAGAAACAAGAGACCCAGTACTTC.

The V gene is TRBV13, the J gene TRBJ2-1; 7 bases map to TRBD2. Unmatched junction bases numbered 11, after V lost 6 bases and J lost 9 bases. Germline V CDR1 and CDR2: PRHDT, FYEKMQ (reference sequence). The CDR3 runs 14 residues. CDR3 amino acids: CASSLLALGLEQFF. The CDR3 DNA is TGTGCCAGCAGTCTACTAGCGTTGGGGCTTGAGCAGTTCTTC. Looking up the rest from reference TRBV13 and TRBJ2-1 gives the full variable domain: AAGVIQSPRHLIKEKRETATLKCYPIPRHDTVYWYQQGPGQDPQFLISFYEKMQSDKGSIPDRFSAQQFSDYHSELNMSSLELGDSALYFCASSLLALGLEQFFGPGTRLTVL.

Here the CDR3 reads CASSEWTTSNQPQHF. CDR3 coding DNA: TGTGCCAGCAGTGAATGGACAACAAGCAATCAGCCCCAGCATTTT. This chain links TRBV6-1 with TRBJ1-5; perhaps TRBD1 as D (5 bases). This CDR3 is 15 amino acids long. Germline V gene data show CDR1 as MNHNS and CDR2 as SASEGT. V was cut by 2 bases and J by 1 base, with 9 bases left in between.

The chain carries TRBV7-9 and TRBJ1-1; D is perhaps TRBD1 (6 bases). The V gene lost 1 base and the J gene lost 0 bases, with 9 bases spanning the gap. Germline CDR1 and CDR2: SEHNR and FQNEAQ (reference sequence). The CDR3 spans 15 residues. CDR3: CASSLGQGMNTEAFF. In nucleotides, the CDR3 is TGTGCCAGCAGCTTAGGCCAGGGGATGAACACTGAAGCTTTCTTT.

This rearrangement joins TRBV19 to TRBJ2-6, with 7 bases fitting TRBD1. The CDR3 is 20 residues long. In germline, CDR1 is LNHDA, CDR2 SQIVND (reference sequence). V shed 1 base and J 1 base; nucleotides not matched to a gene: 13. CDR3 region: CASSIAPPGQVSSGANVLTF. CDR3 DNA sequence: TGTGCCAGTAGTATAGCCCCCCCTGGACAGGTGTCGTCTGGGGCCAACGTCCTGACTTTC.